These T cell receptor beta chains were read from a single sample in a study of EBV T-cell therapy then PD-1 blockade in nasopharyngeal carcinoma. Clones were sequenced by immunoSEQ multiplex PCR, and TCRdb holds only the in-frame ones, with some missing. The sample carries about 21,000 clones, 84% recorded once. Their target antigens are unknown. The sequenced sample was CD8+ T cells from blood, obtained around day 300 from a patient whose treatment included autologous EBV-specific T cells and nivolumab. The receptors originated from a man aged 40-49 years with nasopharyngeal carcinoma. Each CDR3 is given with its conserved first and last residue. A D gene is named only where the DNA matches it firmly. A clone size is listed for some rows: how often the clone was seen (once, few, many), or a class if it is expanded.

>NA|NA|TRBV5-4|TRBJ2-5
CASSIGETQYF
TGTGCCAGCAGCATAGGGGAGACCCAGTACTTC
>NA|NA|TRBV9|TRBJ1-1
CASSVGGWGRTEAFF
TGTGCCAGCAGCGTTGGGGGGTGGGGCCGCACTGAAGCTTTCTTT
>NA|NA|TRBV27|TRBJ1-6
CASSFVQAYNSPLHF
TGTGCCAGCAGTTTCGTACAGGCCTATAATTCACCCCTCCACTTT
>TRBD1|NA|TRBV27|TRBJ2-3
CASRRTGGGFDTQYF
TGTGCCAGCAGACGAACAGGGGGCGGCTTCGATACGCAGTATTTT
>TRBD2|NA|TRBV4-1|TRBJ2-3
CASSRELAGGTDTQYF
TGCGCCAGCAGCCGGGAACTAGCGGGGGGGACAGATACGCAGTATTTT
>TRBD2|NA|TRBV7-3|TRBJ2-3
CASSLGGGADTQYF
TGTGCCAGCAGCTTAGGCGGGGGGGCAGATACGCAGTATTTT
>NA|NA|TRBV4-3|TRBJ2-1
CASSPDRGADEQFF
TGCGCCAGCAGCCCCGACCGGGGGGCCGATGAGCAGTTCTTC
>NA|NA|TRBV6-2/TRBV6-3|TRBJ1-1
CASSYSGSNGAEAFF
TGTGCCAGCAGTTACTCGGGATCGAATGGCGCTGAAGCTTTCTTT
>NA|NA|TRBV7-8|TRBJ2-7
CASASSNEQYF
TGTGCCAGCGCCAGCTCCAACGAGCAGTACTTC
>NA|NA|TRBV2|TRBJ1-1
CASGRGSIGTFF
TGTGCCAGCGGGCGCGGATCGATCGGAACTTTCTTT
>NA|once|TRBV4-1|TRBJ2-2
CASSQDRQVNTGELFF
TGCGCCAGCAGCCAAGATCGACAGGTAAACACCGGGGAGCTGTTTTTT
>TRBD1|NA|TRBV18|TRBJ1-4
CASSPPGTGLPATNEKLFF
TGTGCCAGCTCACCACCCGGGACAGGGTTGCCCGCAACTAATGAAAAACTGTTTTTT
>NA|NA|TRBV2|TRBJ2-7
CASPSPYRDKRDEQYF
TGTGCCAGCCCCTCTCCTTACCGGGACAAGCGCGACGAGCAGTACTTC
>NA|NA|TRBV5-1|TRBJ1-1
CASSFDLSRTEAFF
TGCGCCAGCAGCTTCGATTTGAGTCGCACTGAAGCTTTCTTT
>NA|NA|TRBV5-6|TRBJ1-1
CASSLSPGSNTEAFF
TGTGCCAGCAGCTTGTCCCCGGGATCGAACACTGAAGCTTTCTTT
>TRBD1|NA|TRBV7-2|TRBJ2-5
CASSFRDSLFQETQYF
TGTGCCAGCAGCTTCCGGGACAGCCTCTTCCAAGAGACCCAGTACTTC
>TRBD1|medium-sized|TRBV24-1|TRBJ1-2
CATSDLSTGVDGYTF
TGTGCCACCAGTGATCTAAGTACAGGGGTTGATGGCTACACCTTC
>NA|NA|TRBV6-2/TRBV6-3|TRBJ1-1
CASSYPPVGTEAFF
TGTGCCAGCAGTTACCCCCCAGTGGGCACTGAAGCTTTCTTT
>NA|NA|TRBV24-1|TRBJ1-5
CATSDGAPGGNQPQHF
TGTGCCACCAGTGATGGGGCCCCGGGGGGCAATCAGCCCCAGCATTTT
>TRBD1|NA|TRBV9|TRBJ1-1
CASSVTGQGPTEAFF
TGTGCCAGCAGCGTAACGGGACAGGGCCCCACTGAAGCTTTCTTT
>NA|NA|TRBV6-5|TRBJ1-1
CASSYLEGRNTEAFF
TGTGCCAGCAGTTACCTGGAGGGTCGGAACACTGAAGCTTTCTTT
>TRBD1|NA|TRBV6-4|TRBJ2-3
CASSDGTGGADTQYF
TGTGCCAGCAGTGACGGGACAGGGGGCGCAGATACGCAGTATTTT
>NA|once|TRBV27|TRBJ2-7
CASSPQGRGSHEQYF
TGTGCCAGCAGTCCTCAGGGGCGCGGATCCCACGAGCAGTACTTC
>NA|NA|TRBV7-8|TRBJ1-4
CASSLDALGRRNEKLFF
TGTGCCAGCAGCTTAGATGCGCTTGGGCGGAGAAATGAAAAACTGTTTTTT
>NA|NA|TRBV21-1|TRBJ2-7
CASSKVSGRVPRDEQYF
TGTGCCAGCAGCAAAGTATCGGGAAGGGTGCCGAGGGACGAGCAGTACTTC
>NA|NA|TRBV7-3|TRBJ2-3
CASSLGTSTDTQYF
TGTGCCAGCAGCTTGGGTACCAGCACAGATACGCAGTATTTT
>NA|NA|TRBV5-8|TRBJ1-4
CASSLGQNNEKLFF
TGTGCCAGCAGCTTGGGTCAGAATAATGAAAAACTGTTTTTT
>TRBD2|NA|TRBV2|TRBJ2-7
CARGTSGGHEQYF
TGTGCCAGAGGGACTAGCGGGGGACACGAGCAGTACTTC
>TRBD2|medium-sized|TRBV5-4|TRBJ2-7
CASSIRTSYEQYF
TGTGCCAGCAGCATCCGGACTAGCTACGAGCAGTACTTC
>TRBD2|NA|TRBV2|TRBJ2-2
CASSEWASGALYTGELFF
TGTGCCAGCAGTGAATGGGCTAGCGGGGCCTTATACACCGGGGAGCTGTTTTTT
>TRBD1|NA|TRBV6-5|TRBJ2-2
CASSWTGDTGELFF
TGTGCCAGCAGTTGGACAGGGGACACCGGGGAGCTGTTTTTT
>TRBD2|few|TRBV19|TRBJ2-1
CASKTSGDVNEQFF
TGTGCCAGTAAGACTAGCGGGGATGTTAATGAGCAGTTCTTC
>TRBD1|NA|TRBV6-2/TRBV6-3|TRBJ1-1
CASSTGGTEAFF
TGTGCCAGCAGTACAGGGGGCACTGAAGCTTTCTTT
>NA|NA|TRBV7-8|TRBJ1-3
CASSSGTAERVSGNTIYF
TGTGCCAGCAGCTCGGGAACAGCCGAAAGGGTCTCTGGAAACACCATATATTTT
>TRBD2|few|TRBV10-3|TRBJ2-3
CAISESGGTSTDTQYF
TGTGCCATCAGTGAGTCGGGGGGGACTAGCACAGATACGCAGTATTTT
>NA|NA|TRBV7-8|TRBJ1-5
CASSLAWGGSSNQPQHF
TGTGCCAGCAGCTTAGCGTGGGGGGGAAGTAGCAATCAGCCCCAGCATTTT
>TRBD1|many|TRBV7-9|TRBJ1-3
CAPTRGDGNTIYF
TGTGCACCGACCAGGGGGGACGGAAACACCATATATTTT
>NA|NA|TRBV15|TRBJ1-1
CATSRLGAEAFF
TGTGCCACCAGCAGATTGGGCGCTGAAGCTTTCTTT
>TRBD1|NA|TRBV2|TRBJ2-2
CASSDGQGRTGELFF
TGTGCCAGCAGCGACGGACAGGGACGCACCGGGGAGCTGTTTTTT
>NA|few|TRBV28|TRBJ1-5
CASSLYPGDSNQPQHF
TGTGCCAGCAGTTTATACCCAGGGGATAGCAATCAGCCCCAGCATTTT
>TRBD1|NA|TRBV6-1|TRBJ2-7
CASSETPGQGSHEQYF
TGTGCCAGCAGTGAAACCCCGGGACAGGGGAGCCACGAGCAGTACTTC
>TRBD1|NA|TRBV7-9|TRBJ1-2
CASSPTTGQYIYGYTF
TGTGCCAGCAGCCCAACGACGGGACAGTATATCTATGGCTACACCTTC
>NA|NA|TRBV28|TRBJ2-7
CASSLSLRDQPLEQYF
TGTGCCAGCAGTTTATCCTTGCGGGACCAGCCCCTCGAGCAGTACTTC
>NA|few|TRBV6-1|TRBJ1-5
CASSEEDGGNQPQHF
TGTGCCAGCAGTGAAGAGGACGGAGGCAATCAGCCCCAGCATTTT
>TRBD1|NA|TRBV4-2|TRBJ2-7
CASSHPGQPYEQYF
TGTGCCAGCAGCCACCCGGGACAGCCGTACGAGCAGTACTTC
>NA|NA|TRBV19|TRBJ2-7
CASSSVSYEQYF
TGTGCCAGTAGTAGTGTATCCTACGAGCAGTACTTC
>NA|NA|TRBV28|TRBJ2-7
CASSFESSYEQYF
TGTGCCAGCAGTTTTGAGAGTTCCTACGAGCAGTACTTC
>NA|NA|TRBV19|TRBJ1-4
CASSMGATNEKLFF
TGTGCCAGTAGTATGGGGGCAACTAATGAAAAACTGTTTTTT